These 21 T cell receptor beta chains came from one sample sequenced in a study of T cells after yellow fever vaccination. One entry per CDR3 protein, called by TCRdb with MiXCR from the 5' RACE reads. The sample records about 630,000 distinct CDR3 sequences, more than 9% being singletons. Sequencing used PBMCs, obtained on the day of the yellow fever booster vaccination. The receptor source for this set is a man younger than 40 who received the YFV17D yellow fever vaccine.

This clonotype was seen more than once but under ten times. This chain connects TRBV30 to TRBJ2-1; no reliable D call. Germline V gene sequence: CDR1 GTSNPN, CDR2 SVGIG (reference sequence). V lost 5 bases and J 3 bases, leaving 5 bases between the germline ends. This CDR3 has 11 residues. The CDR3 is CAWEDYNEQFF. CDR3 sequence (DNA): TGTGCCTGGGAGGACTACAATGAGCAGTTCTTC.

This clonotype was observed many times. J is TRBJ2-1 and V is TRBV7-9, with a weak D call TRBD1 (6 bases). V was clipped by 1 base and J by 8 bases, with 9 bases between them. Germline-derived CDR1 and CDR2 are SEHNR and FQNEAQ (reference sequence). The CDR3 consists of 13 residues. DNA for the CDR3: TGTGCCAGCAGCTTAGACCAGGGGTATGAGCAGTTCTTC. This sequence encodes CASSLDQGYEQFF.

There are a few counts of this clonotype. The V gene is TRBV4-3, the J gene TRBJ2-7; 8 bases are shared with TRBD1. The CDR3 runs 14 residues. V shed 5 bases and J 5 bases; nucleotides not matched to a gene: 8. Germline V gene data show CDR1 as LGHNA and CDR2 as YSLEER. This CDR3 reads CASSTRTGRDEQYF. The CDR3 DNA reads TGCGCCAGCAGCACTCGGACAGGGAGAGACGAGCAGTACTTC.

This clonotype showed up just a few times. The chain has TRBV6-5 and TRBJ1-6; TRBD1 agrees at 9 bases. V shed 0 bases, J shed 7 bases, and the junction held 7 bases outside the gene matches. This CDR3 has 17 residues. The germline V gene has CDR1 MNHEY and CDR2 SVGAGI. CDR3 coding DNA: TGTGCCAGCAGTTACTCGTCTACAGGGGGCTGGAATTCACCCCTCCACTTT. Protein sequence: CASSYSSTGGWNSPLHF.

V gene TRBV7-8 combines with J gene TRBJ2-5; D is unclear. This CDR3 has 13 amino acids. Germline assignment: CDR1 SGHVS and CDR2 FQNEAQ. Trimming removed 3 bases from V and 5 bases from J, with 10 bases in between. CDR3 nucleotide sequence: TGTGCCAGCAGCTTCAGTCCTGGGGAGACCCAGTACTTC. Translated: CASSFSPGETQYF. The full variable domain, in which reference TRBV7-8 and TRBJ2-5 provide the parts outside the CDR3, is GAGVSQSPRYKVAKRGQDVALRCDPISGHVSLFWYQQALGQGPEFLTYFQNEAQLDKSGLPSDRFFAERPEGSVSTLKIQRTQQEDSAVYLCASSFSPGETQYFGPGTRLLVL.

This chain links TRBV29-1 with TRBJ2-7, with D uncertain. The CDR3 length is 13 residues. Germline CDR1 reads SQVTM; CDR2 reads ANQGSEA. The CDR3 region is CNKLSGTSFWQYF. In DNA, the CDR3 is TGCAACAAGCTCTCAGGCACCAGTTTCTGGCAGTACTTC.

This chain links TRBV20-1 with TRBJ2-5, with D unresolved. There are 12 residues in the CDR3. Germline V CDR1 and CDR2: DFQATT, SNEGSKA (reference sequence). The germline V and J ends were trimmed by 3 bases and 3 bases, with 8 bases remaining between them. The CDR3: CSASVKKETQYF. The CDR3 DNA reads TGCAGTGCTAGCGTCAAAAAAGAGACCCAGTACTTC.

This clonotype has more than one count but fewer than ten. The chain links TRBV25-1 to TRBJ2-1, with TRBD2 identical over 14 bases. V gave up 6 bases and J gave up 10 bases; unmatched junction bases: 11. The germline gives CDR1 MGHDK, CDR2 SYGVNS. The CDR3 loop spans 16 amino acids. The chain's CDR3 is CASRGTGTSGRGEQFF. In DNA form, the CDR3 reads TGTGCCAGCAGGGGTACCGGGACTAGCGGGAGAGGGGAGCAGTTCTTC.

V and J are TRBV5-4 and TRBJ2-7; 9 positions agree with TRBD2. Looked up from germline, CDR1 is SGHNT and CDR2 is YYREEE (reference sequence). The CDR3 contains 17 residues. V was clipped by 6 bases and J by 4 bases; unmatched bases: 17. The CDR3 DNA sequence: TGTGCCAGCACGGGGAGAGAATCGACTAGCGGAAGGTACGAGCAGTACTTC. Translating gives CASTGRESTSGRYEQYF.

CDR3 loop: CSAGKWTSGSNEQFF. The DNA of the CDR3 is TGCAGTGCTGGGAAATGGACTAGCGGGAGTAATGAGCAGTTCTTC. The V call is TRBV20-1, the J call TRBJ2-1, with 13 bases that match TRBD2. The trim removed 5 bases at V and 7 bases at J, leaving 8 bases unmatched. This CDR3 region has 15 residues. CDR1 is DFQATT, CDR2 SNEGSKA, per germline (reference sequence).

The DNA for the CDR3 is TGTGCCAGTAGCCCCCATGGTGGGGGCGTGGATGGCTACACCTTC. Translating gives CASSPHGGGVDGYTF. The chain couples TRBV19 to TRBJ1-2; weak D call: TRBD1 (6 bases). Per germline, CDR1 LNHDA and CDR2 SQIVND (reference sequence). This CDR3 has 15 amino acids. Trimming cost V 6 bases and J 6 bases, with 20 bases left between them.

This clonotype was picked up a small number of times. This chain uses TRBV2 with TRBJ2-7, with 12 positions matching TRBD2. V was clipped by 7 bases and J by 7 bases; unmatched bases: 11. Germline lookup yields CDR1 SNHLY and CDR2 FYNNEI. CDR3 size: 15 residues. The CDR3 sequence: CASTPGTSGGWEQYF. Written as DNA, the CDR3 is TGTGCCAGCACTCCAGGAACTAGCGGGGGGTGGGAGCAGTACTTC.

This CDR3 reads CASSYWTSGRNEQFF. The DNA for the CDR3 is TGTGCCAGCAGTTACTGGACTAGCGGGAGGAATGAGCAGTTCTTC. The chain combines TRBV6-2 or TRBV6-3 with TRBJ2-1, with 14 bases that match TRBD2. The CDR3 totals 15 residues. J was trimmed by 7 bases and V by 1 base; bases with no gene match: 0. The germline V gene encodes CDR1 MNHEY and CDR2 SVGEGT.

V and J are TRBV6-1 and TRBJ2-3; 11 bases agree with TRBD2. Germline trimming cut 8 bases from V and 5 bases from J; bases unmatched to any gene: 12. Germline CDR1 and CDR2: MNHNS and SASEGT. The CDR3 extends over 16 amino acids. Written as DNA, the CDR3 is TGTGCCAGCGGGGGGTCGACTAGCGGGAATGTAGATACGCAGTATTTT. Translating gives CASGGSTSGNVDTQYF.

Many counts were recorded for this clonotype. The V call is TRBV30, the J call TRBJ2-7, with D perhaps TRBD1 (6 bases). Germline lookup yields CDR1 GTSNPN and CDR2 SVGIG (reference sequence). This CDR3 is built from 13 residues. Trimming took 2 bases from V and 3 from J, leaving 11 bases between them. The CDR3 spells CAWSRGRIYEQYF. CDR3 nucleotides: TGTGCCTGGAGTAGGGGGAGAATCTACGAGCAGTACTTC.

The sample holds a few counts of this clonotype. V gene TRBV12-3 or TRBV12-4 combines with J gene TRBJ2-7; D gene uncertain. The CDR3 runs 13 residues. V gave up 5 bases and J gave up 2 bases, with 10 bases separating them. The CDR3 DNA is TGTGCCAGCAGTCCTACAGTGCCCTACGAGCAGTACTTC. Translated: CASSPTVPYEQYF.

The V and J genes are TRBV9 and TRBJ2-7; 7 bases line up with TRBD2. The CDR3 is 17 amino acids. The ends lost 10 bases at V and 3 bases at J; junction bases unmatched: 22. Looked up from germline, CDR1 is SGDLS and CDR2 is YYNGEE. The CDR3 is CARSNGAGPLYDYEQYF. CDR3 nucleotide sequence: TGTGCCCGGTCAAACGGAGCGGGACCTCTGTACGACTACGAGCAGTACTTC. Together with reference TRBV9 and TRBJ2-7, the CDR3 gives the full variable domain: DSGVTQTPKHLITATGQRVTLRCSPRSGDLSVYWYQQSLDQGLQFLIQYYNGEERAKGNILERFSAQQFPDLHSELNLSSLELGDSALYFCARSNGAGPLYDYEQYFGPGTRLTVT.

This clonotype was counted a few times. The CDR3 reads CSVGQYNEQFF. CDR3 nucleotide sequence: TGCAGCGTTGGGCAGTACAATGAGCAGTTCTTC. The chain carries TRBV29-1 and TRBJ2-1; D remains unclear. Trimming left V 4 bases short and J 4 bases short, with 5 bases between. The germline gives CDR1 SQVTM, CDR2 ANQGSEA. The CDR3 contains 11 residues.

This clonotype was seen a few times. J is TRBJ2-2 and V is TRBV7-9; possibly TRBD2 for D (5 bases). Trimming pared 5 bases from V and 1 base from J, leaving 17 bases between. The CDR3 is made up of 17 amino acids. The germline gives CDR1 SEHNR, CDR2 FQNEAQ (reference sequence). The CDR3 protein is CASSPPGAARNTGELFF. The CDR3 bases are TGTGCCAGCAGCCCGCCAGGAGCGGCTAGGAACACCGGGGAGCTGTTTTTT.

The chain is built from TRBV7-2 and TRBJ2-5; 10 positions agree with TRBD2. V shed 5 bases, J shed 3 bases, and the junction held 12 bases outside the gene matches. The CDR3 sequence is 17 residues long. CDR1 and CDR2 (germline): SGHTA, FQGNSA. The CDR3: CASSPGVLAGGEETQYF. The CDR3 coding sequence is TGTGCCAGCAGCCCAGGGGTATTAGCGGGGGGCGAAGAGACCCAGTACTTC.

The chain couples TRBV5-1 to TRBJ2-5; 12 bases are shared with TRBD2. From germline, CDR1 is SGHRS and CDR2 YFSETQ. The CDR3 has 15 residues. J was trimmed by 4 bases and V by 6 bases; bases with no gene match: 7. The CDR3 is CASTILAGGGETQYF. DNA for the CDR3: TGCGCCAGCACCATACTAGCGGGAGGTGGAGAGACCCAGTACTTC.